What follows describes a single T cell receptor beta chain. Per the original data handling: Nucleated cell counts were estimated from reference gene primer amplification. The protocol was immunoSEQ multiplex PCR, while the TCRdb copy is restricted to in-frame clones and leaves out a portion. V and J calls and clone size are those listed in that table; D and trimming were worked out from the DNA. The table records approximately 15,000 clones, around nine tenths of them present only once. The data stem from a study of blood T cell repertoires in COVID-19. Study-wide background: Collection of acute and convalescent COVID-19 samples took place in the United States, Italy and Spain. PBMCs, B-cell-depleted T cells, or T cells provided the cDNA or gDNA that made up the material.

This TCR was recovered from a human donor with active COVID-19. The donor label of this sample is uncertain. The specimen sequenced was peripheral blood.

The CDR3 reads CASSRIGTAQSVHGYTF. DNA of the CDR3: TGTGCCAGCAGCCGAATCGGGACAGCTCAAAGCGTCCATGGCTACACCTTC. The rearrangement uses TRBV3-1 (or the pseudogene TRBV3-2) and TRBJ1-2; 7 bases align to TRBD1. The CDR3 totals 17 residues. With 4 bases clipped from V and 6 bases from J, the junction kept 17 bases outside the gene matches. Germline V gene lookup returns CDR1 LGHDT and CDR2 YNNKEL (reference sequence).